This TCR beta chain was found in a study of blood T cell repertoires in COVID-19. About the study: Both acute and convalescent COVID-19 samples were obtained from the United States, Italy and Spain. The cDNA or gDNA used as material had been derived from T cells, B-cell-depleted T cells, or PBMCs.

Germline loops: CDR1 SGHVS, CDR2 FNYEAQ. The CDR3 contains 14 residues. The V gene lost 5 bases and the J gene lost 5 bases, with 10 bases spanning the gap. Per the authors' pipeline: Scientists estimated how many nucleated cells there were by amplifying reference gene primers. Only in-frame clones appear in the TCRdb table, and some are missing; sequencing was by immunoSEQ multiplex PCR. V, J and clone size derive from that table, while D and trimming were established from the DNA sequence. In the table there are some 250,000 clones, roughly 86% of which are singletons. Patients of the Seattle cohort, enrolled during active infection, were followed longitudinally.

The V call is TRBV7-6, the J call TRBJ1-6; a possible D gene is TRBD1 (6 bases). The source is a woman in her fifties or sixties with COVID-19, enrolled during active disease. The specimen was peripheral blood. Here the CDR3 reads CASSATGNNSPLHF. Written as DNA, the CDR3 is TGTGCCAGCAGCGCTACAGGGAATAATTCACCCCTCCACTTT.